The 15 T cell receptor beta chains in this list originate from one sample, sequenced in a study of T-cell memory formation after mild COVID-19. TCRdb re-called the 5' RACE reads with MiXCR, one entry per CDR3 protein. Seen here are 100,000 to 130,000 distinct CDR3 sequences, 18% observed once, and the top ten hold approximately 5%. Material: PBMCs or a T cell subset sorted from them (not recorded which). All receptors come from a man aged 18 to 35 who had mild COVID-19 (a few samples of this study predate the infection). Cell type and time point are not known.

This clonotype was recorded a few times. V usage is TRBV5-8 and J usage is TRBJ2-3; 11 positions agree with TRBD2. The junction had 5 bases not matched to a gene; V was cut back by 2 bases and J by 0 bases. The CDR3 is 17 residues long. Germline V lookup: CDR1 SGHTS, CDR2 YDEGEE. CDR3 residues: CASSFPSGGHSTDTQYF. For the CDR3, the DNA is TGTGCCAGCAGCTTCCCTAGCGGGGGGCACAGCACAGATACGCAGTATTTT.

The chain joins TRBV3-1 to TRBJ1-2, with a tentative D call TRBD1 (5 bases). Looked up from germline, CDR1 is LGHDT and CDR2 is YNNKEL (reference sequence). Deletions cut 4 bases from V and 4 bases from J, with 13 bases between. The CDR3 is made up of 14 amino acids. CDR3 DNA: TGTGCCAGCAGCCCCAGGGAGGGAACCTATGGCTACACCTTC. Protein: CASSPREGTYGYTF.

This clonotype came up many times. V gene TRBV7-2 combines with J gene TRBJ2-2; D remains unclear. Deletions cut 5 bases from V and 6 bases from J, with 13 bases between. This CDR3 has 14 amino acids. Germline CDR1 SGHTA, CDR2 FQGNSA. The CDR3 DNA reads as TGTGCCAGCAGCCCGTGGGCAGGATCCGGGGAGCTGTTTTTT. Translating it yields CASSPWAGSGELFF.

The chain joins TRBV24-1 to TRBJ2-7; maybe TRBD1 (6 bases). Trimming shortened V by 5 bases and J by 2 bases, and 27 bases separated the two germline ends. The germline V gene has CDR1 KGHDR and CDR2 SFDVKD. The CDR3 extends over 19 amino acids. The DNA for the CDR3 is TGTGCCACCAGTGTTCCCAGGGACACCGCCGCTTTTGATACCTACGAGCAGTACTTC. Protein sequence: CATSVPRDTAAFDTYEQYF.

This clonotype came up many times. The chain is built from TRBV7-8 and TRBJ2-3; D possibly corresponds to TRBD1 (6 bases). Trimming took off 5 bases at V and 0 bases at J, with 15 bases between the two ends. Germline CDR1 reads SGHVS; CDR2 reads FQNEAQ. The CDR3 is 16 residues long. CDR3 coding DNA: TGTGCCAGCAGCCTGGGGGCCTACCCTAGCACAGATACGCAGTATTTT. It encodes CASSLGAYPSTDTQYF.

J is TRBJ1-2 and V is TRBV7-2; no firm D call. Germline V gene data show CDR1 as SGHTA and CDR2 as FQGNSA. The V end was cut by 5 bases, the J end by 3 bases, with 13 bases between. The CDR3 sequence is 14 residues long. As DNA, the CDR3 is TGTGCCAGCAGCCCCAGGACGGTTCACTATGGCTACACCTTC. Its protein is CASSPRTVHYGYTF.

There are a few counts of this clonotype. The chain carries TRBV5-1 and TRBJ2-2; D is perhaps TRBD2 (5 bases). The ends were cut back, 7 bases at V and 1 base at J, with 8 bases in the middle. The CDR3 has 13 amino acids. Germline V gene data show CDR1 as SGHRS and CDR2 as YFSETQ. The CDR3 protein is CASGAGNTGELFF. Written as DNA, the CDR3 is TGCGCCAGCGGTGCGGGGAACACCGGGGAGCTGTTTTTT. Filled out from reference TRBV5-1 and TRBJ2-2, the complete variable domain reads KAGVTQTPRYLIKTRGQQVTLSCSPISGHRSVSWYQQTPGQGLQFLFEYFSETQRNKGNFPGRFSGRQFSNSRSEMNVSTLELGDSALYLCASGAGNTGELFFGEGSRLTVL.

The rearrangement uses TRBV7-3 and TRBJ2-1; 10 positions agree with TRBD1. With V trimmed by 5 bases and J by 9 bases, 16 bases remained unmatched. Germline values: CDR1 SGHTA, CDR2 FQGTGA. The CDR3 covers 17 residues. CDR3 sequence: CASSRAPGQGEAPEQFF. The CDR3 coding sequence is TGTGCCAGCAGCCGCGCCCCCGGACAGGGGGAGGCCCCTGAGCAGTTCTTC.

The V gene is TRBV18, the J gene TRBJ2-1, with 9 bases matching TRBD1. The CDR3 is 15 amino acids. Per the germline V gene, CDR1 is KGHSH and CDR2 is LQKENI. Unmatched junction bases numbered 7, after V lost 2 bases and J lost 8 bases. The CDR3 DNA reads TGTGCCAGCTCACCAGGGACAGGGAACAAAGATGAGCAGTTCTTC. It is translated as CASSPGTGNKDEQFF.

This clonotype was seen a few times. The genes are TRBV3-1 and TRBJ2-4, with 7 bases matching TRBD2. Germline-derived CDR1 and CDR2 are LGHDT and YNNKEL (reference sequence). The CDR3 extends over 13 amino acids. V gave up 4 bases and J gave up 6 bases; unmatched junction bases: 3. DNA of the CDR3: TGTGCCAGCAGCCCCGGGGGGACAAACATTCAGTACTTC. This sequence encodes CASSPGGTNIQYF.

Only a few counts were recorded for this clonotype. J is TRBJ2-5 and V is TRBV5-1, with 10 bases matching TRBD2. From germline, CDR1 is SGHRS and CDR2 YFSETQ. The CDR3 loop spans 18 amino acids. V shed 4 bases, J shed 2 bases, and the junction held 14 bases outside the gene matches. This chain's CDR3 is CASSLRASGGSVQETQYF. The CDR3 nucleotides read TGCGCCAGCAGCCTGAGGGCTAGCGGGGGTAGCGTACAAGAGACCCAGTACTTC.

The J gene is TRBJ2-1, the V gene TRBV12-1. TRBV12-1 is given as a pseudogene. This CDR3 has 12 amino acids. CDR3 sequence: CASRVDYNEQFF. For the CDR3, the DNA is TGTGCCAGCAGAGTCGACTACAATGAGCAGTTCTTC.

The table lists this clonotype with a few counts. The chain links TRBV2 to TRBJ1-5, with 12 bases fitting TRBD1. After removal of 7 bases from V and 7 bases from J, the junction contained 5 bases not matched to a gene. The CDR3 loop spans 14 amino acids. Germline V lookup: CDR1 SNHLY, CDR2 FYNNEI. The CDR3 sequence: CASTGTGGTQPQHF. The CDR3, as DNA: TGTGCCAGCACCGGGACAGGGGGCACCCAGCCCCAGCATTTT.

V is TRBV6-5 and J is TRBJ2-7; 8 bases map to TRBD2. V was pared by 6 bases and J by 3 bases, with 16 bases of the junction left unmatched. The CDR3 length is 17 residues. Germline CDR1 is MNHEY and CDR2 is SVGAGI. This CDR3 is CASSHRKVAGRIYEQYF. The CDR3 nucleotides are TGTGCCAGCAGCCACAGGAAGGTAGCGGGGCGAATCTACGAGCAGTACTTC.

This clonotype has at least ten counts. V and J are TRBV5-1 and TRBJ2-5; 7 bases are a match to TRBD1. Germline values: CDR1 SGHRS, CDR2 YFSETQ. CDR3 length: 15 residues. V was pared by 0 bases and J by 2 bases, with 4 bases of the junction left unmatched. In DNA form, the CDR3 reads TGCGCCAGCAGCTTGGTGCCGGGACAGCAAGAGACCCAGTACTTC. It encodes CASSLVPGQQETQYF.